This TCR beta chain was captured by sequencing in a study of blood T cells in healthy people across ages. Overall study findings and caveats: A roughly linear fall in TCR beta diversity per million T cells was seen with increasing age.

For the second PCR, which ran for 7 to 11 cycles, a sample-barcoded 5' primer and a J-beta primer mix were used. Each cDNA molecule received a tag from a template-switch adaptor that had 12 random nucleotides. TCRdb re-derived calls from the 5' RACE reads in MiXCR, one entry per CDR3 protein. The repertoire includes 950,000 to 1,200,000 distinct CDR3 sequences, roughly two fifths of them detected once, and 10% to 15% sits in the top ten. For this clonotype: Its antigen remains unidentified. Germline is not matched at one junction end, which may reflect a read error.

This CDR3 has 14 amino acids. Each donor was a healthy Caucasian individual from Russia, aged roughly 6 to 95. The clonotype was recovered from a man aged 18 to 30 in good health. V is TRBV12-3 or TRBV12-4 and J is TRBJ2-1; perhaps TRBD1 as D (5 bases). Material for sequencing was blood. CDR3 sequence reads: CASSFGARYDEQFF. Here the CDR3 DNA reads TGTGCCAGCAGTTTTGGGGCCCGCTACGATGAGCAGTTCTTC.